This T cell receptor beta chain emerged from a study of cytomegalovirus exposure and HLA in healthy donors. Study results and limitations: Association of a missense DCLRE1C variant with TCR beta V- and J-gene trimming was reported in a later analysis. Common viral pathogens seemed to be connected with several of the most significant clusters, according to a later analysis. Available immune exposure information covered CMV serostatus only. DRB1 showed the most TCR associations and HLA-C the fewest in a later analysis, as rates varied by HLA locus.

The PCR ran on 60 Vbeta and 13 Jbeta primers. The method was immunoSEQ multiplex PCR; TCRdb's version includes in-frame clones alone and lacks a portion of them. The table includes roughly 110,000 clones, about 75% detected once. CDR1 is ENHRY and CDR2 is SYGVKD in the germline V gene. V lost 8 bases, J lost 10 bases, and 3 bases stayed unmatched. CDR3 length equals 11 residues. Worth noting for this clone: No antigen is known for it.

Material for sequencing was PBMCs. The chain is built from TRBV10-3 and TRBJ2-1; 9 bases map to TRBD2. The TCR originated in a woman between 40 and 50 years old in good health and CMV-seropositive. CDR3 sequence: CAIGTSREQFF. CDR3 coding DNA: TGTGCCATCGGGACTAGCAGGGAGCAGTTCTTC.